The TCR beta chain described here comes from a study of blood T cell repertoires in COVID-19. Study background: COVID-19 samples from acute and convalescent phases originated in the United States, Italy and Spain. T cells, B-cell-depleted T cells, or PBMCs supplied cDNA or gDNA.

Profiling relied on immunoSEQ multiplex PCR, and the TCRdb table lists in-frame clones only, not all of them. The table has 90,000 to 95,000 clones, around 89% seen once; the top ten hold 4.8%. The CDR3 extends over 17 amino acids. In germline, CDR1 is SGHNT, CDR2 YYREEE (reference sequence). V lost 4 bases, J lost 5 bases, and 8 bases stayed unmatched. The sample consisted of peripheral blood. The gene calls are TRBV5-4 and TRBJ2-5, with 16 positions matching TRBD2. The receptor comes from a woman aged 80 or over with active COVID-19. CDR3 sequence: CASSPGTSGRAGETQYF. The CDR3 nucleotides read TGTGCCAGCAGCCCCGGGACTAGCGGGAGGGCCGGTGAGACCCAGTACTTC.